A selection of T cell receptor beta chains follows, all from one sample in a study of lymphopenia after photon versus proton radiotherapy. Using immunoSEQ multiplex PCR, the repertoire was profiled, and TCRdb retains in-frame clones only, with some absent. In the table there are 25,000 to 30,000 clones, 75% to 90% of which are singletons. The source material was peripheral blood, sampled from a patient treated with photon-based radiotherapy. The receptors were gathered from a woman aged 45 to 65 with pancreatic cancer. Both conserved end residues are part of each CDR3. A D gene is named only where the DNA matches it firmly. A row's size may be missing; if present it is once, few, many or a size class.

j_call: TRBJ2-3
clone_size: NA
d_call: NA
v_call: TRBV30
cdr3_aa: CAWGETSTDTQYF
cdr3_nt: TGTGCCTGGGGGGAGACTAGCACAGATACGCAGTATTTT

j_call: TRBJ1-4
clone_size: NA
d_call: NA
v_call: TRBV4-2
cdr3_aa: CASSQGGVGEKLFF
cdr3_nt: TGTGCCAGCAGCCAAGGAGGCGTTGGTGAAAAACTGTTTTTT

j_call: TRBJ1-4
clone_size: NA
d_call: NA
v_call: TRBV28
cdr3_aa: CASRDTVGELFF
cdr3_nt: TGTGCCAGCAGAGACACGGTGGGGGAACTGTTTTTT

j_call: TRBJ1-4
clone_size: NA
d_call: NA
v_call: TRBV9
cdr3_aa: CASSRTSRDFSNEKLFF
cdr3_nt: TGTGCCAGCAGCCGCACTTCTAGGGACTTCTCTAATGAAAAACTGTTTTTT

j_call: TRBJ2-3
clone_size: NA
d_call: TRBD2
v_call: TRBV18
cdr3_aa: CASSRLAGDLDTQYF
cdr3_nt: TGTGCCAGCTCAAGACTAGCGGGAGATCTAGATACGCAGTATTTT

j_call: TRBJ2-7
clone_size: few
d_call: NA
v_call: TRBV4-3
cdr3_aa: CASSPVQDVSYEQYF
cdr3_nt: TGCGCCAGCAGCCCTGTCCAGGACGTTTCCTACGAGCAGTACTTC

j_call: TRBJ2-5
clone_size: NA
d_call: NA
v_call: TRBV29-1
cdr3_aa: CSVISMETQYF
cdr3_nt: TGCAGCGTTATCAGCATGGAGACCCAGTACTTC

j_call: TRBJ2-1
clone_size: NA
d_call: NA
v_call: TRBV29-1
cdr3_aa: CSVARRASYNEQFF
cdr3_nt: TGCAGCGTTGCTCGGAGGGCCTCCTACAATGAGCAGTTCTTC

j_call: TRBJ1-5
clone_size: medium-sized
d_call: NA
v_call: TRBV29-1
cdr3_aa: CSVGGESQPQHF
cdr3_nt: TGCAGCGTTGGCGGGGAAAGTCAGCCCCAGCATTTT

j_call: TRBJ1-5
clone_size: NA
d_call: TRBD1
v_call: TRBV27
cdr3_aa: CASSPRTGGGNQPQHF
cdr3_nt: TGTGCCAGCAGTCCGAGGACAGGGGGCGGCAATCAGCCCCAGCATTTT

j_call: TRBJ2-7
clone_size: NA
d_call: NA
v_call: TRBV19
cdr3_aa: CASSAPGLTLTYEQYF
cdr3_nt: TGTGCCAGTAGTGCACCGGGACTCACCCTGACCTACGAGCAGTACTTC

j_call: TRBJ2-1
clone_size: NA
d_call: TRBD1
v_call: TRBV5-5
cdr3_aa: CASSHLNRDRVVQVEQFF
cdr3_nt: TGTGCCAGCAGCCACCTGAACCGGGACAGGGTAGTTCAGGTTGAGCAGTTCTTC

j_call: TRBJ1-5
clone_size: few
d_call: TRBD1
v_call: TRBV30
cdr3_aa: CAWSRRQGDGGNQPQHF
cdr3_nt: TGTGCCTGGAGCAGGAGACAGGGAGACGGAGGCAATCAGCCCCAGCATTTT

j_call: TRBJ1-5
clone_size: NA
d_call: NA
v_call: TRBV6-5
cdr3_aa: CASSRDGLSNQPQHF
cdr3_nt: TGTGCCAGCAGTCGGGACGGTTTAAGCAATCAGCCCCAGCATTTT

j_call: TRBJ2-7
clone_size: NA
d_call: TRBD1
v_call: TRBV28
cdr3_aa: CASSLGRGSSYEQYF
cdr3_nt: TGTGCCAGCAGTTTGGGCAGGGGGAGCTCCTACGAGCAGTACTTC

j_call: TRBJ2-1
clone_size: NA
d_call: NA
v_call: TRBV29-1
cdr3_aa: CSVARPLSYNEQFF
cdr3_nt: TGCAGCGTTGCCAGGCCACTTTCCTACAATGAGCAGTTCTTC

j_call: TRBJ1-2
clone_size: few
d_call: TRBD1
v_call: TRBV7-9
cdr3_aa: CASSPSGGYGYTF
cdr3_nt: TGTGCCAGCAGCCCCTCAGGGGGCTATGGCTACACCTTC

j_call: TRBJ1-5
clone_size: NA
d_call: TRBD1
v_call: TRBV19
cdr3_aa: CASRRTGGIQPQHF
cdr3_nt: TGTGCCAGTCGAAGGACAGGGGGCATTCAGCCCCAGCATTTT

j_call: TRBJ2-1
clone_size: NA
d_call: NA
v_call: TRBV9
cdr3_aa: CASSVLQAGEQFF
cdr3_nt: TGTGCCAGCAGCGTACTCCAGGCTGGTGAGCAGTTCTTC

j_call: TRBJ1-1
clone_size: few
d_call: NA
v_call: TRBV27
cdr3_aa: CASSFDRNMNTEAFF
cdr3_nt: TGTGCCAGCAGTTTCGACAGAAACATGAACACTGAAGCTTTCTTT

j_call: TRBJ1-5
clone_size: once
d_call: NA
v_call: TRBV23-1
cdr3_aa: CASSLTVSSRPPQHF
cdr3_nt: TGCGCCAGCAGTCTGACGGTCTCAAGCCGGCCGCCCCAGCATTTT

j_call: TRBJ1-1
clone_size: NA
d_call: NA
v_call: TRBV6-1
cdr3_aa: CASSGAREAFF
cdr3_nt: TGTGCCAGCAGTGGGGCAAGAGAAGCTTTCTTT

j_call: TRBJ1-2
clone_size: NA
d_call: TRBD1
v_call: TRBV6-1
cdr3_aa: CASSDSGTGGYTF
cdr3_nt: TGTGCCAGCAGTGATTCCGGGACAGGGGGCTACACCTTC

j_call: TRBJ2-7
clone_size: NA
d_call: TRBD2
v_call: TRBV6-6
cdr3_aa: CASSYGLAGGGYEQYF
cdr3_nt: TGTGCCAGCAGTTACGGGCTAGCGGGAGGAGGCTACGAGCAGTACTTC

j_call: TRBJ2-1
clone_size: NA
d_call: NA
v_call: TRBV9
cdr3_aa: CASSVDLSTLGYNEQFF
cdr3_nt: TGTGCCAGCAGCGTAGACTTGTCTACCTTAGGCTACAATGAGCAGTTCTTC

j_call: TRBJ2-5
clone_size: NA
d_call: NA
v_call: TRBV28
cdr3_aa: CASSLGGEGYEETQYF
cdr3_nt: TGTGCCAGCAGTCTGGGGGGTGAGGGGTATGAGGAGACCCAGTACTTC

j_call: TRBJ2-2
clone_size: NA
d_call: NA
v_call: TRBV19
cdr3_aa: CASRPLTGELFF
cdr3_nt: TGTGCCAGTAGACCCCTGACCGGGGAGCTGTTTTTT

j_call: TRBJ2-1
clone_size: NA
d_call: NA
v_call: TRBV6-5
cdr3_aa: CASSPGGTGPFF
cdr3_nt: TGTGCCAGCAGTCCCGGGGGGACAGGTCCGTTCTTC

j_call: TRBJ2-7
clone_size: NA
d_call: NA
v_call: TRBV4-3
cdr3_aa: CASSQDLIGVTYEQYF
cdr3_nt: TGCGCCAGCAGCCAAGATTTGATAGGGGTTACCTACGAGCAGTACTTC

j_call: TRBJ1-5
clone_size: few
d_call: TRBD1
v_call: TRBV7-9
cdr3_aa: CASSENRGNQPQHF
cdr3_nt: TGTGCCAGCAGCGAGAACAGGGGGAATCAGCCCCAGCATTTT

j_call: TRBJ2-1
clone_size: NA
d_call: TRBD2
v_call: TRBV30
cdr3_aa: CAWSPGSFSGSSYNEQFF
cdr3_nt: TGTGCCTGGAGTCCCGGCTCATTTAGCGGGAGCTCCTACAATGAGCAGTTCTTC

j_call: TRBJ1-5
clone_size: NA
d_call: NA
v_call: TRBV21-1
cdr3_aa: CASSKGDRGNQPQHF
cdr3_nt: TGTGCCAGCAGCAAAGGTGACAGGGGGAATCAGCCCCAGCATTTT

j_call: TRBJ2-1
clone_size: NA
d_call: NA
v_call: TRBV9
cdr3_aa: CASRTNQGNEQFF
cdr3_nt: TGTGCCAGCAGGACGAACCAGGGGAATGAGCAGTTCTTC

j_call: TRBJ2-7
clone_size: NA
d_call: NA
v_call: TRBV5-1
cdr3_aa: CASSLGLTLSIHEQYF
cdr3_nt: TGCGCCAGCAGCTTGGGCCTCACCCTTAGTATCCACGAGCAGTACTTC

j_call: TRBJ2-7
clone_size: NA
d_call: TRBD2
v_call: TRBV29-1
cdr3_aa: CSVQLAGGGEQYF
cdr3_nt: TGCAGCGTTCAACTAGCGGGAGGTGGCGAGCAGTACTTC

j_call: TRBJ2-7
clone_size: NA
d_call: NA
v_call: TRBV5-4
cdr3_aa: CASSWPGNYEQYF
cdr3_nt: TGTGCCAGCAGCTGGCCTGGTAACTACGAGCAGTACTTC

j_call: TRBJ2-5
clone_size: NA
d_call: NA
v_call: TRBV5-6
cdr3_aa: CASSLGQAGLETQYF
cdr3_nt: TGTGCCAGCAGCTTGGGGCAAGCCGGCCTTGAGACCCAGTACTTC

j_call: TRBJ2-7
clone_size: NA
d_call: NA
v_call: TRBV23-1
cdr3_aa: CASSQGGDRDDRTYEQYF
cdr3_nt: TGCGCCAGCAGTCAAGGCGGGGACCGGGACGACCGAACCTACGAGCAGTACTTC

j_call: TRBJ2-6
clone_size: NA
d_call: NA
v_call: TRBV15
cdr3_aa: CATGHRGIIPSGANVLTF
cdr3_nt: TGTGCCACCGGACATAGGGGCATTATCCCGTCTGGGGCCAACGTCCTGACTTTC

j_call: TRBJ1-5
clone_size: NA
d_call: NA
v_call: TRBV19
cdr3_aa: CASRAKEGDDQPQHF
cdr3_nt: TGTGCCAGTAGGGCGAAGGAGGGCGACGATCAGCCCCAGCATTTT

j_call: TRBJ1-3
clone_size: NA
d_call: NA
v_call: TRBV2
cdr3_aa: CASSETRSSGNTIYF
cdr3_nt: TGTGCCAGCAGTGAAACAAGAAGCTCTGGAAACACCATATATTTT

j_call: TRBJ1-3
clone_size: NA
d_call: NA
v_call: TRBV28
cdr3_aa: CATQGSGNTIYF
cdr3_nt: TGTGCCACTCAGGGGTCGGGAAACACCATATATTTT

j_call: TRBJ1-2
clone_size: NA
d_call: TRBD1
v_call: TRBV6-5
cdr3_aa: CASIASPDRSYGYTF
cdr3_nt: TGTGCCAGCATAGCCTCCCCGGACAGGTCCTATGGCTACACCTTC

j_call: TRBJ1-4
clone_size: NA
d_call: NA
v_call: TRBV18
cdr3_aa: CASSRRQFTDVTNEKLFF
cdr3_nt: TGTGCCAGCTCACGAAGACAGTTTACGGATGTGACTAATGAAAAACTGTTTTTT

j_call: TRBJ1-5
clone_size: few
d_call: NA
v_call: TRBV13
cdr3_aa: CASSPRGNQPQHF
cdr3_nt: TGTGCCAGCAGCCCTAGGGGCAATCAGCCCCAGCATTTT

j_call: TRBJ2-7
clone_size: NA
d_call: NA
v_call: TRBV7-3
cdr3_aa: CASSPTAERLYEQYF
cdr3_nt: TGTGCCAGCAGCCCAACAGCGGAACGGTTGTACGAGCAGTACTTC

j_call: TRBJ2-4
clone_size: NA
d_call: NA
v_call: TRBV29-1
cdr3_aa: CSVGTRVAKNIQYF
cdr3_nt: TGCAGCGTTGGCACACGTGTAGCCAAAAACATTCAGTACTTC

j_call: TRBJ2-1
clone_size: NA
d_call: TRBD2
v_call: TRBV28
cdr3_aa: CASSSTRTTRGGNEQFF
cdr3_nt: TGTGCCAGCAGTTCTACACGCACTACGCGGGGGGGAAATGAGCAGTTCTTC

j_call: TRBJ2-7
clone_size: NA
d_call: TRBD1
v_call: TRBV19
cdr3_aa: CASSIATGTDYEQYF
cdr3_nt: TGTGCCAGTAGTATAGCTACCGGGACAGATTACGAGCAGTACTTC

j_call: TRBJ2-7
clone_size: NA
d_call: TRBD2
v_call: TRBV5-1
cdr3_aa: CASSLSSGARYEQYF
cdr3_nt: TGCGCCAGCAGCTTGAGTAGCGGGGCCCGCTACGAGCAGTACTTC

j_call: TRBJ1-1
clone_size: once
d_call: NA
v_call: TRBV5-4
cdr3_aa: CASSLGQGPVTEAFF
cdr3_nt: TGTGCCAGCAGCTTGGGCCAGGGGCCGGTGACTGAAGCTTTCTTT

j_call: TRBJ2-3
clone_size: NA
d_call: NA
v_call: TRBV7-3
cdr3_aa: CASSLSSDGDTQYF
cdr3_nt: TGTGCCAGCAGCTTAAGTTCTGATGGGGATACGCAGTATTTT

j_call: TRBJ2-7
clone_size: NA
d_call: NA
v_call: TRBV27
cdr3_aa: CASRGSTVASYEQYF
cdr3_nt: TGTGCCAGCAGGGGATCGACAGTGGCGTCCTACGAGCAGTACTTC

j_call: TRBJ2-1
clone_size: NA
d_call: TRBD2
v_call: TRBV13
cdr3_aa: CASSLGLAGEGYEQFF
cdr3_nt: TGTGCCAGCAGCTTAGGGCTAGCGGGAGAGGGATATGAGCAGTTCTTC

j_call: TRBJ2-7
clone_size: NA
d_call: NA
v_call: TRBV28
cdr3_aa: CAITSPGSEQYF
cdr3_nt: TGTGCCATCACATCCCCAGGATCGGAGCAGTACTTC